This T cell receptor (beta chain) derives from a study of human T cells and chemical hapten exposure. There are a few counts of this clonotype. CDR3 length: 17 amino acids. Looked up from germline, CDR1 is MGHRA and CDR2 is YSYEKL. The V gene end was trimmed by 4 bases and the J gene end by 5 bases; junction bases not matched to a gene: 10. One entry per CDR3 protein results from TCRdb running MiXCR on the RACE reads. The sample lists some 80,000 distinct CDR3 sequences, approximately 10% occurring once. Documented time point: patch test 2, 6 weeks after DPC sensitization. Noted treatment: therapeutic diphenylcyclopropenone sensitization with weekly scalp DPC.

The clonotype originates from a young man with alopecia areata. Some clones in this sample may be carry-over from other donors' samples. The specimen was whole blood, collected in connection with sensitization to the hapten diphenylcyclopropenone (DPC). This chain uses TRBV4-1 with TRBJ2-2; 10 bases are shared with TRBD1. This CDR3 is CASSRTRDRGLTGELFF. The CDR3 nucleotides read TGCGCCAGCAGCCGAACCCGGGACAGGGGACTAACCGGGGAGCTGTTTTTT.